Presented here are 27 T cell receptor beta chains from one specimen sequenced in a study of T cell responses to AZD1222 COVID-19 vaccine. The method was immunoSEQ multiplex PCR; TCRdb's version includes in-frame clones alone and lacks a portion of them. The sample consists of 150,000 or so clones, 80% to 90% of them appearing once. Specimen: peripheral blood, collected on day 0 of AZD1222 vaccination. These receptors were collected from an adult in good health.

This chain links TRBV5-1 with TRBJ1-1; D unclear. V lost 3 bases to trimming and J lost 0 bases, with 15 bases between them. Germline CDR1 and CDR2: SGHRS and YFSETQ. This CDR3 region has 16 residues. DNA of the CDR3: TGCGCCAGCAGCTCCGATCGAGGACGGTTGAACACTGAAGCTTTCTTT. Amino acids: CASSSDRGRLNTEAFF.

This chain joins TRBV4-1 and TRBJ2-2; D is undetermined. The germline V gene encodes CDR1 MGHRA and CDR2 YSYEKL. The CDR3 contains 17 residues. Deletions cut 6 bases from V and 2 bases from J, with 19 bases between. This CDR3 is CASSKGPLRTNTGELFF. The CDR3 DNA reads as TGCGCCAGCAGTAAAGGACCCCTGAGGACCAACACCGGGGAGCTGTTTTTT.

The chain uses TRBV28 and TRBJ2-1; no definite D call. CDR1 and CDR2 (germline): MDHEN, SYDVKM. Trimming took off 5 bases at V and 8 bases at J, with 10 bases between the two ends. CDR3 length: 12 amino acids. As DNA, the CDR3 is TGTGCCAGCAGTGGCTTCGGGTATGAGCAGTTCTTC. This encodes CASSGFGYEQFF.

This chain connects TRBV11-1 to TRBJ2-7; tentatively, D is TRBD1 or TRBD2 (5 bases each). Germline CDR1 SGHAT, CDR2 FQDESV (reference sequence). CDR3 size: 12 residues. With 4 bases removed from V and 6 bases from J, the gap between germline ends came to 10 bases. The CDR3 sequence is CASSWGWVEQYF. CDR3 sequence (DNA): TGTGCCAGCAGCTGGGGGTGGGTCGAGCAGTACTTC.

This clone was found a few times. The rearrangement joins TRBV7-2 to TRBJ2-7, with D maybe TRBD2 (6 bases). V was shortened by 1 base and J by 0 bases, with 7 bases between the two germline ends. The CDR3 has 14 amino acids. Germline CDR1 reads SGHTA; CDR2 reads FQGNSA. The CDR3 sequence is CASSLVGGSYEQYF. DNA of the CDR3: TGTGCCAGCAGCTTAGTGGGGGGCTCCTACGAGCAGTACTTC.

The chain has TRBV5-1 and TRBJ2-1; 10 nucleotides agree with TRBD2. With V trimmed by 2 bases and J by 4 bases, 3 bases remained unmatched. The V gene's germline CDR1 is SGHRS and CDR2 YFSETQ. This CDR3 has 15 residues. The CDR3: CASSFPSGSYNEQFF. In DNA, the CDR3 is TGCGCCAGCAGCTTCCCTAGCGGGAGTTACAATGAGCAGTTCTTC.

This chain uses TRBV19 with TRBJ2-1; 9 bases are a match to TRBD1. The ends lost 8 bases at V and 2 bases at J; junction bases unmatched: 7. The CDR3 is 15 amino acids. Germline V gene sequence: CDR1 LNHDA, CDR2 SQIVND (reference sequence). The CDR3 sequence is CASFPGQGTYNEQFF. CDR3 coding DNA: TGTGCCAGTTTCCCGGGACAGGGAACCTACAATGAGCAGTTCTTC.

The CDR3 is CASSPSPELEQFF. In DNA, the CDR3 is TGTGCCAGCAGCCCCTCGCCGGAGCTAGAGCAGTTCTTC. The chain employs TRBV7-2 and TRBJ2-1; D unclear. Germline assignment: CDR1 SGHTA and CDR2 FQGNSA. Trimming shortened V by 5 bases and J by 10 bases, and 15 bases separated the two germline ends. The CDR3 loop spans 13 amino acids.

This clone was seen a handful of times. The gene calls are TRBV6-5 and TRBJ1-2; 10 bases map to TRBD1. The V gene's germline CDR1 is MNHEY and CDR2 SVGAGI. V dropped 2 bases and J dropped 2; count of bases not matched to a gene: 5. This CDR3 spans 16 amino acids. This CDR3 is CASSYETGGKNYGYTF. The CDR3 DNA reads TGTGCCAGCAGTTACGAGACAGGGGGCAAAAACTATGGCTACACCTTC.

With respect to this clone: Mismatch with germline at one junction end may stem from a read error. The chain is built from TRBV19 and TRBJ2-3; 9 nucleotides align to TRBD1. Germline CDR1 and CDR2: LNHDA and SQIVND (reference sequence). The CDR3 length is 12 residues. CDR3 sequence: CASFPGQGIGHF. CDR3 sequence (DNA): TGTGCCAGCTTCCCGGGACAGGGAATAGGGCATTTT.

The chain recombines TRBV2 with TRBJ2-7; 13 nucleotides align to TRBD2. From germline, CDR1 is SNHLY and CDR2 FYNNEI. This CDR3 comprises 15 residues. Trimming removed 5 bases from V and 3 bases from J; junction bases left unmatched: 4. CDR3 amino acids: CASSRLAGGGYEQYF. The CDR3 DNA reads as TGTGCCAGCAGTCGACTAGCGGGAGGAGGCTACGAGCAGTACTTC.

The J gene is TRBJ2-1, the V gene TRBV9; 11 bases are shared with TRBD2. V shed 4 bases, J shed 0 bases, and the junction held 3 bases outside the gene matches. Germline CDR1 reads SGDLS; CDR2 reads YYNGEE. The CDR3 sequence is 16 residues long. The CDR3 sequence: CASSITSGSSYNEQFF. CDR3 DNA: TGTGCCAGCAGCATCACTAGCGGGAGCTCCTACAATGAGCAGTTCTTC.

The gene calls are TRBV3-1 (or the pseudogene TRBV3-2) and TRBJ1-3, with 9 bases fitting TRBD1. Trimming at V came to 4 bases and at J to 0 bases, leaving 10 bases not matched to a gene. This CDR3 contains 18 residues. From germline, CDR1 is LGHDT and CDR2 YNNKEL (reference sequence). CDR3 loop: CASSPRDRALSSGNTIYF. CDR3 nucleotide sequence: TGTGCCAGCAGCCCAAGGGACAGGGCCTTATCCTCTGGAAACACCATATATTTT.

The V gene is TRBV19, the J gene TRBJ2-7, with TRBD2 as a possible D gene (7 bases). V lost 3 bases, J lost 5 bases, and 11 bases lay in between. Germline assignment: CDR1 LNHDA and CDR2 SQIVND (reference sequence). This CDR3 is built from 13 residues. The CDR3 loop reads CASSMGGGDEQYF. In DNA, the CDR3 is TGTGCCAGTAGTATGGGGGGGGGCGACGAGCAGTACTTC.

On this clone: This sample includes further DNA sequences coding for the same CDR3. The V and J genes are TRBV4-3 and TRBJ2-2, with a tentative D call TRBD2 (6 bases). This CDR3 has 16 residues. Germline CDR1 LGHNA, CDR2 YSLEER. Trimming stripped 0 bases from V and 8 bases from J, with 16 bases between. The CDR3, as DNA: TGCGCCAGCAGCCAAGAGGAGGGAGTTGGGTCTGGGGAGCTGTTTTTT. Translating it yields CASSQEEGVGSGELFF.

This sequence joins TRBV24-1 and TRBJ2-1, with no clear D. CDR1 and CDR2 (germline): KGHDR, SFDVKD. V shed 6 bases and J shed 6 bases, with 8 bases lying between them. CDR3 length equals 12 residues. For the CDR3, the DNA is TGTGCCACCAGTAGCCCGACCAATGAGCAGTTCTTC. Residues: CATSSPTNEQFF.

As for this clone: Mismatch with germline at one junction end may stem from a read error. V is TRBV18 and J is TRBJ2-2; unclear D gene. Germline assignment: CDR1 KGHSH and CDR2 LQKENI. CDR3 size: 12 residues. The CDR3 bases are TGTGCCAGCTTACCACCGGGCGGGGAGCTGTTTTTT. Amino acids: CASLPPGGELFF.

The chain recombines TRBV6-2 or TRBV6-3 with TRBJ2-1; D might be TRBD2 (5 bases). V lost 6 bases, J lost 0 bases, and 12 bases lay in between. The CDR3 runs to 15 residues. CDR1 and CDR2 (germline): MNHEY, SVGEGT. The CDR3 DNA reads TGTGCCAGCAGACCTCTGGGGAGCTCCTACAATGAGCAGTTCTTC. This encodes CASRPLGSSYNEQFF.

The chain is built from TRBV5-1 and TRBJ1-1; TRBD1 aligns across 8 bases. V gave up 4 bases and J gave up 7 bases; unmatched junction bases: 9. The V gene's germline CDR1 is SGHRS and CDR2 YFSETQ. The CDR3 totals 14 residues. In nucleotides, the CDR3 is TGCGCCAGCAGCCAACAGGGGGGGAATGTTGAAGCTTTCTTT. This codes for CASSQQGGNVEAFF.

V is TRBV28 and J is TRBJ1-1, with 8 bases aligning to TRBD1. The CDR3 is made up of 13 amino acids. Per the germline V gene, CDR1 is MDHEN and CDR2 is SYDVKM. Trimming took 9 bases from V and 3 from J; bases not matched to a gene: 6. The CDR3 reads CASFRGRDTEAFF. The CDR3 DNA is TGTGCCAGTTTCAGGGGGCGCGACACTGAAGCTTTCTTT.

V is TRBV7-9 and J is TRBJ1-6; 7 nucleotides align to TRBD1. The V gene end was trimmed by 4 bases and the J gene end by 9 bases; junction bases not matched to a gene: 9. The CDR3 extends over 15 amino acids. From germline, CDR1 is SEHNR and CDR2 FQNEAQ (reference sequence). The CDR3 loop is CASSSTGARGSPLHF. In DNA, the CDR3 is TGTGCCAGCAGCTCAACAGGGGCCCGGGGTTCACCCCTCCACTTT. The complete variable domain, with remaining parts taken from reference TRBV7-9 and TRBJ1-6, reads DTGVSQNPRHKITKRGQNVTFRCDPISEHNRLYWYRQTLGQGPEFLTYFQNEAQLEKSRLLSDRFSAERPKGSFSTLEIQRTEQGDSAMYLCASSSTGARGSPLHFGNGTRLTVT.

The chain is built from TRBV11-2 and TRBJ2-5; D unclear. Trimming took 6 bases from V and 1 from J, leaving 12 bases between them. CDR3 length equals 14 residues. Germline V gives CDR1 SGHAT, CDR2 FQNNGV. For the CDR3, the DNA is TGTGCCAGCAGTTATACGCACGGCCAAGAGACCCAGTACTTC. It encodes CASSYTHGQETQYF.

This chain uses TRBV9 with TRBJ2-7; 7 bases align to TRBD1. V gave up 3 bases and J gave up 8 bases; unmatched junction bases: 5. Germline V CDR1 and CDR2: SGDLS, YYNGEE. This CDR3 spans 12 amino acids. CDR3 in DNA: TGTGCCAGCAGCGCCGGGACAGATAAGCAGTACTTC. Translated: CASSAGTDKQYF.

The chain carries TRBV5-1 and TRBJ1-1; D might be TRBD1 (6 bases). This CDR3 has 15 amino acids. Germline CDR1 reads SGHRS; CDR2 reads YFSETQ. V gave up 4 bases and J gave up 4 bases, with 17 bases separating them. The CDR3 DNA reads as TGCGCCAGCAGCCGGGAACAGGGAATAATCACTGAAGCTTTCTTT. Translating gives CASSREQGIITEAFF. The complete variable domain, with remaining parts taken from reference TRBV5-1 and TRBJ1-1, reads KAGVTQTPRYLIKTRGQQVTLSCSPISGHRSVSWYQQTPGQGLQFLFEYFSETQRNKGNFPGRFSGRQFSNSRSEMNVSTLELGDSALYLCASSREQGIITEAFFGQGTRLTVV.

The rearrangement uses TRBV5-5 and TRBJ1-3, with TRBD1 as a possible D gene (5 bases). This CDR3 is 15 amino acids long. The germline gives CDR1 SGHKS, CDR2 YYEKEE (reference sequence). Trimming shortened V by 1 base and J by 0 bases, and 8 bases separated the two germline ends. CDR3 amino acids: CASSLLDSSGNTIYF. The CDR3 nucleotides are TGTGCCAGCAGCTTGCTAGACAGCTCTGGAAACACCATATATTTT. The whole variable domain, remainder taken from reference TRBV5-5 and TRBJ1-3, is DAGVTQSPTHLIKTRGQQVTLRCSPISGHKSVSWYQQVLGQGPQFIFQYYEKEERGRGNFPDRFSARQFPNYSSELNVNALLLGDSALYLCASSLLDSSGNTIYFGEGSWLTVV.

The rearrangement links TRBV4-2 to TRBJ1-2; 9 nucleotides line up with TRBD1. The germline CDR1 and CDR2 sequences are LGHNA and YNFKEQ. CDR3 length equals 17 residues. The J segment lost 3 bases and the V segment lost 0 bases, leaving 8 bases of the junction unmatched. The DNA of the CDR3 is TGTGCCAGCAGCCAAGATAAGGGAACAGGGGGCGACTATGGCTACACCTTC. It encodes CASSQDKGTGGDYGYTF.

The chain couples TRBV5-1 to TRBJ2-2; 10 nucleotides line up with TRBD2. This CDR3 has 16 amino acids. From germline, CDR1 is SGHRS and CDR2 YFSETQ. J gave up 4 bases and V 2 bases, and 5 bases lay outside the gene matches. The CDR3 is CASSFLAGVGTGELFF. The CDR3 coding sequence is TGCGCCAGCAGCTTTCTAGCGGGAGTGGGCACCGGGGAGCTGTTTTTT.